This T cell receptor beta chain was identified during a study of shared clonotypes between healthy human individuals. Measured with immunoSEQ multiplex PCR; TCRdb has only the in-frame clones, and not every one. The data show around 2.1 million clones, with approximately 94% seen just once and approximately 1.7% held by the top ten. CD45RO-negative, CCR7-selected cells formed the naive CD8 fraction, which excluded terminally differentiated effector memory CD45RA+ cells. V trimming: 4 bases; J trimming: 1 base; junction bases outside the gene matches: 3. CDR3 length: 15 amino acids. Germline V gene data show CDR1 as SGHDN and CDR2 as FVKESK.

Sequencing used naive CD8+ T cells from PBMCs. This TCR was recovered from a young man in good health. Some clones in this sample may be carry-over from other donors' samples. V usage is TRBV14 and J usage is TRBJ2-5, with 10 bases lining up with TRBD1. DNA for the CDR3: TGTGCCAGCAGCCCATGGACAGGGGGCCAAGAGACCCAGTACTTC. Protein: CASSPWTGGQETQYF.